This TCR beta chain was sequenced in a study of shared clonotypes between healthy human individuals. Trimming took 1 base from V and 9 from J, leaving 12 bases between them. Germline V gene sequence: CDR1 MNHNY, CDR2 SVGAGI (reference sequence). The CDR3 extends over 14 amino acids. Some clones are missing from TCRdb's copy, which holds only in-frame ones; the method was immunoSEQ multiplex PCR. The repertoire has some 1 million clones, more than 65% of them found once; the top ten carry over 1.3%. The genes are TRBV6-6 and TRBJ2-2, with a tentative D call TRBD2 (6 bases). Specimen: memory CD4+ T cells sorted from blood. Subset here: CD45RA-negative fraction. This sequence originates from a man aged 18 to 30 in good health. In DNA, the CDR3 is TGTGCCAGCAGTTACTATGGGACTGGTCGGGAGCTGTTTTTT. Translating it yields CASSYYGTGRELFF.